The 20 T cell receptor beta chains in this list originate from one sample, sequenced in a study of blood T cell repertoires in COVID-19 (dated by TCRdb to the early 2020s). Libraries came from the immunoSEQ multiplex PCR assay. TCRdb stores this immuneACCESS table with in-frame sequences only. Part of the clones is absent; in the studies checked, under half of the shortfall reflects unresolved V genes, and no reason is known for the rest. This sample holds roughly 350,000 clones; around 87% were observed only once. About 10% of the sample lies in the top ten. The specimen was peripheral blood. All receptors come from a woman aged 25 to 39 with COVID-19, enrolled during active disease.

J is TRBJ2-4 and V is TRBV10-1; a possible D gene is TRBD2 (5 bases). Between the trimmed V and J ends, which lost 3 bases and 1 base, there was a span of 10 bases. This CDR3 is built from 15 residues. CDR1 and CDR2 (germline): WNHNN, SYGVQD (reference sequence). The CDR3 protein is CASSDPGSAKNIQYF. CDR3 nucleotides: TGCGCCAGCAGTGATCCGGGGTCGGCCAAAAACATTCAGTACTTC.

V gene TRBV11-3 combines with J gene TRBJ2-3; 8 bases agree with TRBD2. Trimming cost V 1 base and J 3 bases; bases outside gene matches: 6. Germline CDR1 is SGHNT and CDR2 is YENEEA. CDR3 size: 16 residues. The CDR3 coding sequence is TGTGCCAGCAGCTTAGCGAATCCGGGAGGGACAGATACGCAGTATTTT. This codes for CASSLANPGGTDTQYF.

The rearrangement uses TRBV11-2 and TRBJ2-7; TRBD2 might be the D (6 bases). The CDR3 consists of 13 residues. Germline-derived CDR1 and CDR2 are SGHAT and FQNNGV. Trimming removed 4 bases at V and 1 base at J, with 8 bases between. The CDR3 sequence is CASSSSGSYEQYF. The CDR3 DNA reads TGTGCCAGCAGCTCAAGCGGGTCCTACGAGCAGTACTTC.

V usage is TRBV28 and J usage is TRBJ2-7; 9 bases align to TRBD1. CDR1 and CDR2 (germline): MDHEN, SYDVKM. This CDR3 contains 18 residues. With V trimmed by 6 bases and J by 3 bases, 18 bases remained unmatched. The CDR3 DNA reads TGTGCCAGCAGACAACGGCGGGGGTACAGGGGGCAGAGCTACGAGCAGTACTTC. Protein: CASRQRRGYRGQSYEQYF.

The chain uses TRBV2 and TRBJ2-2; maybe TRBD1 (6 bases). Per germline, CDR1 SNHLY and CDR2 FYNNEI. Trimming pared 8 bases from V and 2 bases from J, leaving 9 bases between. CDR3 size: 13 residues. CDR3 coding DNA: TGTGCCAGCGGGGGCGTTAACACCGGGGAGCTGTTTTTT. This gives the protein CASGGVNTGELFF.

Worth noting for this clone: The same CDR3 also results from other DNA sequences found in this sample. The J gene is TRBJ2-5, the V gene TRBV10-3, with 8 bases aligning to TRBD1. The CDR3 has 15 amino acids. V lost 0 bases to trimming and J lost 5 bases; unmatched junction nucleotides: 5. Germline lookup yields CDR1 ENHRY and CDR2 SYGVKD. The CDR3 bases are TGTGCCATCAGTGAGTCGACAGGGGCAGGGGAGACCCAGTACTTC. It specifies CAISESTGAGETQYF.

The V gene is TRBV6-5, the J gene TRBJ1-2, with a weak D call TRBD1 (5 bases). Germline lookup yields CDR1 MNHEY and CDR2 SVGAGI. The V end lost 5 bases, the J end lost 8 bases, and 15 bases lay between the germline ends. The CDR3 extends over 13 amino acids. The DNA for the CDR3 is TGTGCCAGCAGTCCGGGGGGTGTTCGCGGCTACACCTTC. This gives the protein CASSPGGVRGYTF.

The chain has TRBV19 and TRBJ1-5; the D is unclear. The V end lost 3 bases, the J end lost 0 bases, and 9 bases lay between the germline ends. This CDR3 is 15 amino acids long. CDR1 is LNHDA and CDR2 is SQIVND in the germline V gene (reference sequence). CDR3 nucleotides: TGTGCCAGTAGTATGGGCTTCCTTAGCAATCAGCCCCAGCATTTT. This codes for CASSMGFLSNQPQHF.

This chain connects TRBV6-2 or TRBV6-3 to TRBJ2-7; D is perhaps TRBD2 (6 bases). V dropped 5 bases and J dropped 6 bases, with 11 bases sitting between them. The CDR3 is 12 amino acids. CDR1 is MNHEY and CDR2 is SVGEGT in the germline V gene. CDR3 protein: CASSNGGVEQYF. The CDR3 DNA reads TGTGCCAGCAGTAACGGGGGTGTCGAGCAGTACTTC.

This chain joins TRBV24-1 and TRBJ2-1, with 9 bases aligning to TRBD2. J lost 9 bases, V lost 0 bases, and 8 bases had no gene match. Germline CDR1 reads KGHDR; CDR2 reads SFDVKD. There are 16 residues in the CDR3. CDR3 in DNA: TGTGCCACCAGTGATTTGGGGCTAGCGGGAAAGAGTGAGCAGTTCTTC. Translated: CATSDLGLAGKSEQFF.

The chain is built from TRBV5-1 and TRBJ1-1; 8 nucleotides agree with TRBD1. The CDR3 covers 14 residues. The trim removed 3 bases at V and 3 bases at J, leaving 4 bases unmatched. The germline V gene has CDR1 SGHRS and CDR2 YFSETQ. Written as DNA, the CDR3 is TGCGCCAGCAGCTCGTACAGGGGGGACACTGAAGCTTTCTTT. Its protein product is CASSSYRGDTEAFF.

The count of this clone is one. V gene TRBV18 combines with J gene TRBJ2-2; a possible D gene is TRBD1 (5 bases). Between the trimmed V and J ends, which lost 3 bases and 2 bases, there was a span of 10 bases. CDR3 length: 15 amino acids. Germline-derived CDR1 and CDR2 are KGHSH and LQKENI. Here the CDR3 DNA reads TGTGCCAGCTCACCCAGGACACTTAACACCGGGGAGCTGTTTTTT. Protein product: CASSPRTLNTGELFF.

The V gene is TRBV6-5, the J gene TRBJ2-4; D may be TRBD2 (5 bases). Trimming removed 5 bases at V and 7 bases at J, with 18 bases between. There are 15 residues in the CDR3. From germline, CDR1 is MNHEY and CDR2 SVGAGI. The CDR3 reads CASSRGLLPVNIQYF. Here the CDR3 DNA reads TGTGCCAGCAGTCGTGGACTCCTCCCAGTCAACATTCAGTACTTC.

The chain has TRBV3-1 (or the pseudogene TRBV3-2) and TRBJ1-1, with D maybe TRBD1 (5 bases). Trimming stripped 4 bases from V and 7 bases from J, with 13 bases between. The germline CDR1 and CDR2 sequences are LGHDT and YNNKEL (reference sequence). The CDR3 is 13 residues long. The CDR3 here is CASSLWEQVEAFF. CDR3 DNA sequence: TGTGCCAGCAGCCTCTGGGAACAGGTTGAAGCTTTCTTT.

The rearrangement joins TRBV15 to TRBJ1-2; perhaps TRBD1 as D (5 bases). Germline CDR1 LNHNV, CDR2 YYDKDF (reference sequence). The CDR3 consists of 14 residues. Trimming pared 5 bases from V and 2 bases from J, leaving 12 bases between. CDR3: CATSRGGENYGYTF. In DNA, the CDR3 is TGTGCCACCAGCCGTGGAGGGGAGAACTATGGCTACACCTTC. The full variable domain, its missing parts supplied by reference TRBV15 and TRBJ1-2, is DAMVIQNPRYQVTQFGKPVTLSCSQTLNHNVMYWYQQKSSQAPKLLFHYYDKDFNNEADTPDNFQSRRPNTSFCFLDIRSPGLGDTAMYLCATSRGGENYGYTFGSGTRLTVV.

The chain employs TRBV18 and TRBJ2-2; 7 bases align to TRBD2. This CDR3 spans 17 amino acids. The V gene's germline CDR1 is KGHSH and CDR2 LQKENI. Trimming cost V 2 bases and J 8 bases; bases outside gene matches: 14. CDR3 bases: TGTGCCAGCTCACCAACAAGACTAGCAGGAGTGACTGGGGAGCTGTTTTTT. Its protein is CASSPTRLAGVTGELFF.

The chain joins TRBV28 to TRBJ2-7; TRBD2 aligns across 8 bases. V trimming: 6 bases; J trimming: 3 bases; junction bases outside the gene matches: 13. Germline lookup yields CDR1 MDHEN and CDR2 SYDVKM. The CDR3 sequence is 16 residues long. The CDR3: CASRRDSGAGSYEQYF. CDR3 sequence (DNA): TGTGCCAGCAGGCGGGATAGCGGGGCTGGCAGCTACGAGCAGTACTTC.

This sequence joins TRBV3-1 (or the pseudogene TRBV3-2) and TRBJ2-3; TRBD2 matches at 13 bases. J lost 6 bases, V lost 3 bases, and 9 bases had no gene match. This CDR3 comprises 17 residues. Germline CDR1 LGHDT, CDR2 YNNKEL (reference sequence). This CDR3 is CASSQRLGLAGEDTQYF. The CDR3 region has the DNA TGTGCCAGCAGCCAGCGACTAGGACTAGCGGGAGAGGATACGCAGTATTTT.

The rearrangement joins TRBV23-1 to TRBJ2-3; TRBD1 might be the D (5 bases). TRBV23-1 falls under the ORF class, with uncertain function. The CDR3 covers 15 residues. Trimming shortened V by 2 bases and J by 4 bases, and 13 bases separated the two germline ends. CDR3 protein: CASSQQSSRADTQYF. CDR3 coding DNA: TGCGCCAGCAGTCAACAGTCGAGCAGGGCAGATACGCAGTATTTT.

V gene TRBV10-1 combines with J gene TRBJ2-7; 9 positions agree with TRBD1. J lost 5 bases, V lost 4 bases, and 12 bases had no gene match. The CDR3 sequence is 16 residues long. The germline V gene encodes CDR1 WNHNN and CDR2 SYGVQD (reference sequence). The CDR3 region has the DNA TGCGCCAGCAGTGGTGGGACAGGGAGTTTGGAGGACGAGCAGTACTTC. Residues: CASSGGTGSLEDEQYF.